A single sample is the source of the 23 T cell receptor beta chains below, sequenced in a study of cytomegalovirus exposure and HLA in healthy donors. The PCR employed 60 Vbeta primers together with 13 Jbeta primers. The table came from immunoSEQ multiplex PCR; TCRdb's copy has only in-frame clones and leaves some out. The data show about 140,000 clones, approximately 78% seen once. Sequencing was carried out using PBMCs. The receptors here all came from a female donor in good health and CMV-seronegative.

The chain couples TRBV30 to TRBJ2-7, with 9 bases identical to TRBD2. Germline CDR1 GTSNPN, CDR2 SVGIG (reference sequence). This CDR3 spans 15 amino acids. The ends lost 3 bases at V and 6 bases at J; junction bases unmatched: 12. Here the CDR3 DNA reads TGTGCCTGGAGACTGGCCGGGGCGGGGGGGCGCGAGCAGTACTTC. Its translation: CAWRLAGAGGREQYF.

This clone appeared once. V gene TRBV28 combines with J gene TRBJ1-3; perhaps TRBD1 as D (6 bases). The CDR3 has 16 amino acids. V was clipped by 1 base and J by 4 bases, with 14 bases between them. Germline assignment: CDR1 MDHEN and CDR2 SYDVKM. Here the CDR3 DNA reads TGTGCCAGCAGTTTATACAGGGTGCTCCGCGGAAACACCATATATTTT. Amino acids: CASSLYRVLRGNTIYF.

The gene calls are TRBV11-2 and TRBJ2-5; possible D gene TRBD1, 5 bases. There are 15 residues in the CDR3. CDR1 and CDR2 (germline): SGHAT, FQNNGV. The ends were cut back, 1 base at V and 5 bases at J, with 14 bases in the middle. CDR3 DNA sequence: TGTGCCAGCAGCTTAGGGCAGGGTGAATACGAGACCCAGTACTTC. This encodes CASSLGQGEYETQYF.

The DNA of the CDR3 is TGTGCCACTACTAGGCGGAGACTAGAGGCAGATACGCAGTATTTT. Translation gives CATTRRRLEADTQYF. The chain links TRBV15 to TRBJ2-3; D perhaps matches TRBD2 (6 bases). In germline, CDR1 is LNHNV, CDR2 YYDKDF (reference sequence). The CDR3 consists of 15 residues. Trimming removed 9 bases from V and 4 bases from J, with 20 bases in between.

The CDR3 region has the DNA TGTGCCAGCAGCACCCGGGCAGGGGTTCACACTGAAGCTTTCTTT. Translating gives CASSTRAGVHTEAFF. The V call is TRBV5-4, the J call TRBJ1-1; D is perhaps TRBD1 (6 bases). The germline V gene has CDR1 SGHNT and CDR2 YYREEE (reference sequence). The CDR3 totals 15 residues. V gave up 4 bases and J gave up 3 bases, with 16 bases separating them.

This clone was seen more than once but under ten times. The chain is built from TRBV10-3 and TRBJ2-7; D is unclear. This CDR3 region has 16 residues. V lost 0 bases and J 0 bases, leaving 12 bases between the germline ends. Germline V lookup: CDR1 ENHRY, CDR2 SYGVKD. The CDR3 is CAISESGRQASYEQYF. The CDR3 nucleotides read TGTGCCATCAGTGAGTCGGGCAGGCAAGCCTCCTACGAGCAGTACTTC.

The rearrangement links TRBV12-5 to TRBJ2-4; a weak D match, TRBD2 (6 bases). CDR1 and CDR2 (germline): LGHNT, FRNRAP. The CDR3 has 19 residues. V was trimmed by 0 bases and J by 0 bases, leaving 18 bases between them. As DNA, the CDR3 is TGTGCTAGTGGTTTGGTATCCCCCGGCGGGGCGTTAGCCAAAAACATTCAGTACTTC. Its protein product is CASGLVSPGGALAKNIQYF.

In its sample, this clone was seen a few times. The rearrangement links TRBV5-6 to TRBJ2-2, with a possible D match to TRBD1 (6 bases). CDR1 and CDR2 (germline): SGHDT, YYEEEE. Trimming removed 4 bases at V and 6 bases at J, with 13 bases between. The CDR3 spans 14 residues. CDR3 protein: CASSPRGSPGELFF. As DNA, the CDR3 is TGTGCCAGCAGCCCCAGGGGAAGTCCCGGGGAGCTGTTTTTT.

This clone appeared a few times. The CDR3 DNA follows: TGTGCCAGCAGCCCTGACAGGGGGAACACTGAAGCTTTCTTT. Translated: CASSPDRGNTEAFF. This chain links TRBV7-9 with TRBJ1-1; TRBD1 matches 8 bases. Germline assignment: CDR1 SEHNR and CDR2 FQNEAQ (reference sequence). J lost 1 base, V lost 5 bases, and 3 bases had no gene match. The CDR3 extends over 14 amino acids.

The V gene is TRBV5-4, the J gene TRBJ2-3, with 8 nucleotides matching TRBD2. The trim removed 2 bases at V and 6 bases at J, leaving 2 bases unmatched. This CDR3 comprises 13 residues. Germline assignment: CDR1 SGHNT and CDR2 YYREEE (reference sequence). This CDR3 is CASSLSGSDTQYF. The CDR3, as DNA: TGTGCCAGCAGCTTAAGCGGGAGCGATACGCAGTATTTT.

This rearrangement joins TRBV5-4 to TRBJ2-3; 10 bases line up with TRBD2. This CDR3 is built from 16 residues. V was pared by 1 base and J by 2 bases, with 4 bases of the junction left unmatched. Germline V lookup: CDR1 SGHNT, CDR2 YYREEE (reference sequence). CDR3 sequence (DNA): TGTGCCAGCAGCTTGTTAGCGGGGGGCGTCACAGATACGCAGTATTTT. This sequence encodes CASSLLAGGVTDTQYF.

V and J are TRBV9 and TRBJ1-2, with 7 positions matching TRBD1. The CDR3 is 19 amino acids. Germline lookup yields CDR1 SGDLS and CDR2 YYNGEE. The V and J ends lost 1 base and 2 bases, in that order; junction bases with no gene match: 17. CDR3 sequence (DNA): TGTGCCAGCAGCGTACCCAACCGAGGGACAGACAGGGCCAACTATGGCTACACCTTC. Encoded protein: CASSVPNRGTDRANYGYTF.

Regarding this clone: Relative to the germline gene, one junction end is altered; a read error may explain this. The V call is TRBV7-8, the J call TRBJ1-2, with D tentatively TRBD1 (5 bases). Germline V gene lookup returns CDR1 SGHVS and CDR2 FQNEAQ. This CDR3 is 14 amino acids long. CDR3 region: CASSPLWTSYGYPF. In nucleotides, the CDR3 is TGTGCCAGCAGCCCCCTGTGGACATCCTATGGCTACCCCTTC.

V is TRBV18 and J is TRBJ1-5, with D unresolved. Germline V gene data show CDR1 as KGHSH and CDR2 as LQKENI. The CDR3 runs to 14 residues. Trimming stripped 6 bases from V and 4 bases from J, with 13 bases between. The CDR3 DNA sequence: TGTGCCAGCTCCGATACTTTCAGGAATCAGCCCCAGCATTTT. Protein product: CASSDTFRNQPQHF.

The CDR3 is CASSPKETQYF. In nucleotides, the CDR3 is TGTGCCAGCAGCCCTAAAGAGACCCAGTACTTC. This sequence joins TRBV7-6 and TRBJ2-5, with unresolved D. Germline CDR1 SGHVS, CDR2 FNYEAQ. The CDR3 loop spans 11 amino acids. V was trimmed by 5 bases and J by 3 bases, leaving 4 bases between them.

CDR3 sequence reads: CASSFWASGGRTDTQYF. CDR3 nucleotide sequence: TGTGCCAGCAGTTTTTGGGCTAGCGGGGGACGCACAGATACGCAGTATTTT. This chain links TRBV28 with TRBJ2-3; 10 bases are a match to TRBD2. The CDR3 totals 17 residues. J lost 1 base, V lost 3 bases, and 7 bases had no gene match. CDR1 and CDR2 (germline): MDHEN, SYDVKM. The entire variable domain, with the rest obtained from reference TRBV28 and TRBJ2-3, is as follows: DVKVTQSSRYLVKRTGEKVFLECVQDMDHENMFWYRQDPGLGLRLIYFSYDVKMKEKGDIPEGYSVSREKKERFSLILESASTNQTSMYLCASSFWASGGRTDTQYFGPGTRLTVL.

CDR3 amino acids: CASSPGTASHNEQFF. Written as DNA, the CDR3 is TGCGCCAGCAGCCCTGGGACTGCCTCACACAATGAGCAGTTCTTC. V is TRBV5-1 and J is TRBJ2-1; D is perhaps TRBD2 (6 bases). The V and J ends lost 4 bases and 5 bases respectively, with 16 bases between them. This CDR3 spans 15 amino acids. Germline values: CDR1 SGHRS, CDR2 YFSETQ.

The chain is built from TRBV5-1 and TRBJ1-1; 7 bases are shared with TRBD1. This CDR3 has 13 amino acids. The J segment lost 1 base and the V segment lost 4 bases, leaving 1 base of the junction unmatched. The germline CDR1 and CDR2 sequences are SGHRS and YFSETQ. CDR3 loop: CASSDRANTEAFF. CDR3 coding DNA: TGCGCCAGCAGCGACAGGGCGAACACTGAAGCTTTCTTT.

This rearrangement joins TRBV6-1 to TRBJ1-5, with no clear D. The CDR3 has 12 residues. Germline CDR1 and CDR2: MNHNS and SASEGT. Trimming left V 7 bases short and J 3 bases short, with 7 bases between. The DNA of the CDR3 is TGTGCCAGCACGCAGGCCAATCAGCCCCAGCATTTT. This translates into CASTQANQPQHF.

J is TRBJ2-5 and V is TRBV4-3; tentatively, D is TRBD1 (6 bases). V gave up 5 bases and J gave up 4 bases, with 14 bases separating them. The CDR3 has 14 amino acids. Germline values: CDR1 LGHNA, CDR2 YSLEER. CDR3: CASSKRGGAETQYF. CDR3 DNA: TGCGCCAGCAGCAAGCGAGGGGGAGCAGAGACCCAGTACTTC.

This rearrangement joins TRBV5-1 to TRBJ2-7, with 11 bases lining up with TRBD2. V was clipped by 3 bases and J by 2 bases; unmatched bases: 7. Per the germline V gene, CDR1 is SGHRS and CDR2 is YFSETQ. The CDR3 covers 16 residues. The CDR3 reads CASSSTSGGPTYEQYF. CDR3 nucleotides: TGCGCCAGCAGCTCCACTAGCGGGGGACCAACCTACGAGCAGTACTTC.

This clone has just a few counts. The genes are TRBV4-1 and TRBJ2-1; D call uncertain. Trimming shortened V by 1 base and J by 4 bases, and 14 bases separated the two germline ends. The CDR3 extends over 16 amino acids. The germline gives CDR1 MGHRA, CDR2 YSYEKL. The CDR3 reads CASSQGVERWYNEQFF. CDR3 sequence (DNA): TGCGCCAGCAGCCAAGGCGTCGAGCGTTGGTACAATGAGCAGTTCTTC.

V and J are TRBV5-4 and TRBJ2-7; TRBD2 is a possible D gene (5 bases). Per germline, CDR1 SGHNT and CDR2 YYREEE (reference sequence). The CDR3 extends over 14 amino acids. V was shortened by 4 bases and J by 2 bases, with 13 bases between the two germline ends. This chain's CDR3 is CASSPEAAAYEQYF. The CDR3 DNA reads TGTGCCAGCAGCCCGGAGGCCGCAGCCTACGAGCAGTACTTC. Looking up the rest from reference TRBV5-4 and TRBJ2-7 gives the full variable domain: ETGVTQSPTHLIKTRGQQVTLRCSSQSGHNTVSWYQQALGQGPQFIFQYYREEENGRGNFPPRFSGLQFPNYSSELNVNALELDDSALYLCASSPEAAAYEQYFGPGTRLTVT.